The 15 T cell receptor beta chains below were found in one sample sequenced in a study of blood T cell repertoires in COVID-19. The repertoire was sequenced with immunoSEQ multiplex PCR; TCRdb's copy has only in-frame clones and lacks some. Here the sample spans about 170,000 clones, 90% to 95% being singletons. Sequenced material: peripheral blood. The receptors originated from a woman aged 45-59 years with acute or convalescent COVID-19.

The rearrangement links TRBV4-3 to TRBJ1-5; TRBD1 matches 8 bases. Trimming cost V 4 bases and J 7 bases; bases outside gene matches: 9. Per the germline V gene, CDR1 is LGHNA and CDR2 is YSLEER. The CDR3 runs 15 residues. The CDR3 reads CASSPDGDRIQPQHF. The CDR3 region has the DNA TGCGCCAGCAGCCCCGACGGGGACAGGATCCAGCCCCAGCATTTT.

V usage is TRBV25-1 and J usage is TRBJ1-2; maybe TRBD1 (5 bases). The V and J ends lost 5 bases and 4 bases respectively, with 11 bases between them. From germline, CDR1 is MGHDK and CDR2 SYGVNS. This CDR3 region has 13 residues. The CDR3 region is CASSPRDAYGYTF. CDR3 sequence (DNA): TGTGCCAGCAGTCCGCGGGACGCCTATGGCTACACCTTC.

This clone appeared a single time. V usage is TRBV27 and J usage is TRBJ2-1; 13 bases line up with TRBD2. CDR1 MNHEY and CDR2 SMNVEV come from the germline V gene (reference sequence). With 2 bases clipped from V and 1 base from J, the junction kept 5 bases outside the gene matches. There are 18 residues in the CDR3. The CDR3 DNA reads as TGTGCCAGCAGTTTAATAGGGACTAGCGGGATATCCTACAATGAGCAGTTCTTC. This encodes CASSLIGTSGISYNEQFF.

The chain is built from TRBV5-4 and TRBJ1-1, with a possible D match to TRBD1 (6 bases). V gave up 3 bases and J gave up 3 bases, with 15 bases separating them. The CDR3 consists of 15 residues. From germline, CDR1 is SGHNT and CDR2 YYREEE (reference sequence). The CDR3 DNA follows: TGTGCCAGCAGCTCGGGGGGGGGCTCGGACACTGAAGCTTTCTTT. Its translation: CASSSGGGSDTEAFF.

This clone was observed once. The chain recombines TRBV7-9 with TRBJ2-1; 9 bases are shared with TRBD1. Germline V gives CDR1 SEHNR, CDR2 FQNEAQ (reference sequence). J gave up 4 bases and V 5 bases, and 9 bases lay outside the gene matches. CDR3 size: 16 residues. The DNA for the CDR3 is TGTGCCAGCAGCCTCGCCGGGACAGGGTATTACAATGAGCAGTTCTTC. Translated: CASSLAGTGYYNEQFF.

The rearrangement uses TRBV11-3 and TRBJ2-2; TRBD2 is a possible D gene (6 bases). Trimming removed 2 bases from V and 3 bases from J, with 7 bases in between. This CDR3 region has 14 residues. Germline loops: CDR1 SGHNT, CDR2 YENEEA. In nucleotides, the CDR3 is TGTGCCAGCAGCTTATCGGGGGACACCGGGGAGCTGTTTTTT. This encodes CASSLSGDTGELFF.

V and J are TRBV18 and TRBJ2-3, with D possibly matching TRBD2 (6 bases). CDR3 length: 15 residues. CDR1 is KGHSH and CDR2 is LQKENI in the germline V gene. Trimming left V 3 bases short and J 2 bases short, with 12 bases between. In DNA, the CDR3 is TGTGCCAGCTCACCCCGGGGGTTTCTCACAGATACGCAGTATTTT. This codes for CASSPRGFLTDTQYF.

Worth noting for this clone: The junction departs from germline at one end; a sequencing error may be responsible. The genes are TRBV7-7 and TRBJ1-5, with a possible D match to TRBD1 (5 bases). Germline V gives CDR1 SSHAT, CDR2 FNYEAQ (reference sequence). The CDR3 is 16 residues long. The CDR3 is CASSLAWLGANQPQHF. CDR3 nucleotides: TGTGCTAGCAGCTTAGCGTGGTTAGGGGCCAATCAGCCCCAGCATTTT.

The chain couples TRBV19 to TRBJ1-4; 7 bases fit TRBD1. Germline lookup yields CDR1 LNHDA and CDR2 SQIVND (reference sequence). This CDR3 region has 14 residues. With V trimmed by 4 bases and J by 2 bases, 1 base remained unmatched. CDR3 loop: CASSTQGTNEKLFF. CDR3 coding DNA: TGTGCCAGTAGTACACAGGGGACTAATGAAAAACTGTTTTTT.

This clone was seen once. V gene TRBV15 combines with J gene TRBJ1-1; D ambiguous. CDR1 is LNHNV and CDR2 is YYDKDF in the germline V gene (reference sequence). The length of the CDR3 is 12 residues. V lost 6 bases and J 3 bases, leaving 8 bases between the germline ends. CDR3: CATRVADTEAFF. The CDR3 coding sequence is TGTGCCACCAGAGTGGCAGACACTGAAGCTTTCTTT.

Comments on this clone: The junction differs from germline at one of its ends, possibly a read error. This chain uses TRBV6-2 or TRBV6-3 with TRBJ1-1; D is ambiguous. The germline gives CDR1 MNHEY, CDR2 SVGEGT. CDR3 length: 10 residues. The CDR3 sequence: CASSYFNTIF. The CDR3 coding sequence is TGTGCCAGCAGTTACTTTAACACGATCTTT.

With respect to this clone: Other DNA sequences of this sample code for an identical CDR3. The chain links TRBV11-3 to TRBJ2-2, with 8 bases lining up with TRBD1. J was trimmed by 4 bases and V by 5 bases; bases with no gene match: 12. Per the germline V gene, CDR1 is SGHNT and CDR2 is YENEEA. CDR3 length: 17 amino acids. CDR3 nucleotide sequence: TGTGCCAGCAGCCTCATCCCCGACAGGGGAGGCACCGGGGAGCTGTTTTTT. Translation gives CASSLIPDRGGTGELFF.

The gene calls are TRBV24-1 and TRBJ1-2; 8 bases are a match to TRBD1. The CDR3 is made up of 14 amino acids. Germline CDR1 is KGHDR and CDR2 is SFDVKD. J gave up 8 bases and V 3 bases, and 7 bases lay outside the gene matches. CDR3 in DNA: TGTGCCACCAGTGATAGCGGACAGGGCGGCGGCTACACCTTC. It translates to CATSDSGQGGGYTF.

The chain joins TRBV9 to TRBJ1-1; TRBD1 matches 10 bases. Germline CDR1 and CDR2: SGDLS and YYNGEE. V was pared by 4 bases and J by 3 bases, with 6 bases of the junction left unmatched. There are 15 residues in the CDR3. Here the CDR3 reads CASSPPGQGYTEAFF. The CDR3 DNA reads as TGTGCCAGCAGCCCACCGGGACAGGGGTACACTGAAGCTTTCTTT.

The gene calls are TRBV18 and TRBJ1-6, with D unclear. Germline assignment: CDR1 KGHSH and CDR2 LQKENI. V was cut by 3 bases and J by 8 bases, with 5 bases left in between. CDR3 length equals 12 residues. The CDR3 spells CASSPGDSPLHF. The CDR3 DNA is TGTGCCAGCTCACCCGGGGATTCACCCCTCCACTTT.